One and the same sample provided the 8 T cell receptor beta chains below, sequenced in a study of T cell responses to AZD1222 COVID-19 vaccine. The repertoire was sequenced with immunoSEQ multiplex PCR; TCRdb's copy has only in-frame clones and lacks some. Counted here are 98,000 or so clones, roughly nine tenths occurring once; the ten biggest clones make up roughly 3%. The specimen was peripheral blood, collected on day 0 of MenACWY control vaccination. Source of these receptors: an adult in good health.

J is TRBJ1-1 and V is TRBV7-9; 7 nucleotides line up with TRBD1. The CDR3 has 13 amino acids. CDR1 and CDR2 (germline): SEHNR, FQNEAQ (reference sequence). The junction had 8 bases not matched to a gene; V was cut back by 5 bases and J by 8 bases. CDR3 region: CASSMGTASEAFF. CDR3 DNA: TGTGCCAGCAGCATGGGGACAGCCAGCGAAGCTTTCTTT.

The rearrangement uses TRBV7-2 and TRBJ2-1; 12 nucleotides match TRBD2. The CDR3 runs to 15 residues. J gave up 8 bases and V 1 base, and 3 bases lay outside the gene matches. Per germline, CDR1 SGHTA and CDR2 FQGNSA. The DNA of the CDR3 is TGTGCCAGCAGCTTAGAACTAGCGGGAGGTGATGAGCAGTTCTTC. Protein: CASSLELAGGDEQFF.

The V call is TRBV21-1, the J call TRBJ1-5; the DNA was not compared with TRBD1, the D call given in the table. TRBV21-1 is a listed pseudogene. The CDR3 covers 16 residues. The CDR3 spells CASSNRQGVSNQPQHF. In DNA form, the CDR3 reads TGTGCCAGCAGCAACCGACAGGGGGTTAGCAATCAGCCCCAGCATTTT.

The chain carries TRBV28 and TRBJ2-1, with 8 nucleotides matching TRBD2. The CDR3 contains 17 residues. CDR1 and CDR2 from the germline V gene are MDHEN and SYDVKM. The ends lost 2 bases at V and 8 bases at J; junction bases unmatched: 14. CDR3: CASSLGLEAGAVYEQFF. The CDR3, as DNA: TGTGCCAGCAGTTTAGGATTGGAAGCGGGGGCGGTCTATGAGCAGTTCTTC.

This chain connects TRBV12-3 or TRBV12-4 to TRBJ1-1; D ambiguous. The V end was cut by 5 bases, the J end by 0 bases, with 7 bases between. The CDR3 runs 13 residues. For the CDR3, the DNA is TGTGCCAGCAGTGTATCCATGAACACTGAAGCTTTCTTT. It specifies CASSVSMNTEAFF.

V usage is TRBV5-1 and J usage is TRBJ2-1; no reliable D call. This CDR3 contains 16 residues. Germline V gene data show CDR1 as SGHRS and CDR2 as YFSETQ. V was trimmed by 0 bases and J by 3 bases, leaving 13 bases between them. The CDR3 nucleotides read TGCGCCAGCAGCTTGGAAGGCTTAGTCGGCTACAATGAGCAGTTCTTC. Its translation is CASSLEGLVGYNEQFF.

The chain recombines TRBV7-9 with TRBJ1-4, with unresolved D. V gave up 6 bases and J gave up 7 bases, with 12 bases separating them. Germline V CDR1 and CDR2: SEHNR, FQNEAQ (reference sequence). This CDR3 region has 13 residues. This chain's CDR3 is CASSSRGIEKLFF. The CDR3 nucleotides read TGTGCCAGCAGTTCCCGAGGGATTGAAAAACTGTTTTTT.

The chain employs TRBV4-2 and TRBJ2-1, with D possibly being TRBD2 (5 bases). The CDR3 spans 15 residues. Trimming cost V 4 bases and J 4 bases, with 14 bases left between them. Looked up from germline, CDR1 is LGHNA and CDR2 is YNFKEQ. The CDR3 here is CASSRLIGEYNEQFF. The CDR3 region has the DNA TGTGCCAGCAGCCGATTAATCGGGGAATACAATGAGCAGTTCTTC.